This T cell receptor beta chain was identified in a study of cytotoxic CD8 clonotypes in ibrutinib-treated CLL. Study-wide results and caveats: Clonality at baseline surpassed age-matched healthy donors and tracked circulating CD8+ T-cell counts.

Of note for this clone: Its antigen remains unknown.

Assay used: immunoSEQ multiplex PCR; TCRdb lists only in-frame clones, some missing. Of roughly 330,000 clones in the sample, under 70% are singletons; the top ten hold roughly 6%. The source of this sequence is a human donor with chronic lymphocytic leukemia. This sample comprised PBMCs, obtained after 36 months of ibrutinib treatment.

CDR3 DNA sequence: TGCGCCAGCAGCGTCGGCGCGGAGGCCTTTGTTGAAAAACTGTTTTTT. Residues: CASSVGAEAFVEKLFF. The V call is TRBV5-1, the J call TRBJ1-4; no clear D gene. The germline V gene has CDR1 SGHRS and CDR2 YFSETQ. The CDR3 runs to 16 residues. Trimming took off 4 bases at V and 7 bases at J, with 20 bases between the two ends.